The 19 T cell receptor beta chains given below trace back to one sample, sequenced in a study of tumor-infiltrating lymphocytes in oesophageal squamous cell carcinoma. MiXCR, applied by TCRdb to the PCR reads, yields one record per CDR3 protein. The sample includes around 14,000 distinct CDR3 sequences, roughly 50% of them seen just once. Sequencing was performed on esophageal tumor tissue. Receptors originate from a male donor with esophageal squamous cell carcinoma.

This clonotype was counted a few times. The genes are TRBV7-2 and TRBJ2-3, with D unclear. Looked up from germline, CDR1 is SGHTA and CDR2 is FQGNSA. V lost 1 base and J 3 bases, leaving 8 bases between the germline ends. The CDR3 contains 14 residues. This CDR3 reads CASSLEAVTDTQYF. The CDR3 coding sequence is TGTGCCAGCAGCTTAGAGGCTGTGACAGATACGCAGTATTTT.

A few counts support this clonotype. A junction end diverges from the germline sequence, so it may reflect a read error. The DNA of the CDR3 is TGTGCTAGCAGCTTAGAAGAGGCTACCAACAATGAGCAGTTCTTC. It translates to CASSLEEATNNEQFF. This chain uses TRBV7-6 with TRBJ2-5; D unresolved. The J call may be faulty, since TRBJ2-1 better matches the DNA end. CDR1 is SGHVS, CDR2 FNYEAQ, per germline. The CDR3 extends over 15 amino acids.

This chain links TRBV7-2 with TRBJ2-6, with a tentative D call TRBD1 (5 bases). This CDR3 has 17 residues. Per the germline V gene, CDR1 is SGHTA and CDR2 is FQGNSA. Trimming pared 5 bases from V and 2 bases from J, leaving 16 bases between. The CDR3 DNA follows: TGTGCCAGCAGCCGCAAGTGGGGCCCCGCTGGGGCCAACGTCCTGACTTTC. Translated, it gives CASSRKWGPAGANVLTF.

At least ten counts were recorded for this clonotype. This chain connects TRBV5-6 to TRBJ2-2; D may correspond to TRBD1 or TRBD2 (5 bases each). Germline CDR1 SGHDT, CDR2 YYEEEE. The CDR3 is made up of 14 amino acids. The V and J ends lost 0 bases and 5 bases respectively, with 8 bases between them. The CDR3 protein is CASSLGGWTGELFF. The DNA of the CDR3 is TGTGCCAGCAGCTTGGGGGGGTGGACCGGGGAGCTGTTTTTT. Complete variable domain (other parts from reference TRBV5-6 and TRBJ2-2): DAGVTQSPTHLIKTRGQQVTLRCSPKSGHDTVSWYQQALGQGPQFIFQYYEEEERQRGNFPDRFSGHQFPNYSSELNVNALLLGDSALYLCASSLGGWTGELFFGEGSRLTVL.

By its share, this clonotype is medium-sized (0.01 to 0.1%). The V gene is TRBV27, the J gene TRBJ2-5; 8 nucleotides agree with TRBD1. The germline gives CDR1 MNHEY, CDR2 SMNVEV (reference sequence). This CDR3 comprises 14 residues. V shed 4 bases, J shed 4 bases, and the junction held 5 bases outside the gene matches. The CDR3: CASSSADRGETQYF. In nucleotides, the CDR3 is TGTGCCAGCAGTTCGGCCGACAGGGGAGAGACCCAGTACTTC.

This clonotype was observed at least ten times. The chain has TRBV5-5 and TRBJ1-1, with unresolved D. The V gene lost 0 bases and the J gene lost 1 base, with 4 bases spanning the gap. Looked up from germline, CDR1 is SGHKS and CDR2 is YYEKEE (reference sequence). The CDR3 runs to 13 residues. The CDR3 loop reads CASSLAENTEAFF. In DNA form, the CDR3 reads TGTGCCAGCAGCTTGGCCGAGAACACTGAAGCTTTCTTT.

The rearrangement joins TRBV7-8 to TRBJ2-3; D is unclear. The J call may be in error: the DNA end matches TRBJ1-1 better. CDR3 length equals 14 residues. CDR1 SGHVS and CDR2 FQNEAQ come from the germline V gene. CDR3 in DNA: TGTGCCAGCAGCTCCCGGGCGGAGGGCACTGAAGCTTTCTTT. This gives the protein CASSSRAEGTEAFF.

CDR3 DNA sequence: TGTGCCAGCGGACGGAACAATGAGCAGTTCTTC. Translating gives CASGRNNEQFF. V gene TRBV7-6 combines with J gene TRBJ2-1; D is unclear. Germline lookup yields CDR1 SGHVS and CDR2 FNYEAQ. With 8 bases removed from V and 5 bases from J, the gap between germline ends came to 7 bases. This CDR3 spans 11 amino acids. The whole variable domain, remainder taken from reference TRBV7-6 and TRBJ2-1, is GAGVSQSPRYKVTKRGQDVALRCDPISGHVSLYWYRQALGQGPEFLTYFNYEAQQDKSGLPNDRFSAERPEGSISTLTIQRTEQRDSAMYRCASGRNNEQFFGPGTRLTVL.

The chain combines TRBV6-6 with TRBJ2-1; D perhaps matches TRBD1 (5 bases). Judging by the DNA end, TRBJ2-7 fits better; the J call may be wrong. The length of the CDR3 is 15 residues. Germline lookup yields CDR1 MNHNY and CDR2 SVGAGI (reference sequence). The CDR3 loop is CASSYLGVGTSEQYF. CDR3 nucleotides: TGTGCCAGCAGTTATTTAGGGGTTGGAACCTCCGAGCAGTACTTC.

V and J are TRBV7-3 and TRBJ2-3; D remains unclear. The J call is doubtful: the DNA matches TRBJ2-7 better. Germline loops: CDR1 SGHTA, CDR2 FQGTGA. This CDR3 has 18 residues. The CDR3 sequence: CASSYGPLGAFPPYEQYF. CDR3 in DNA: TGTGCCAGCAGCTATGGTCCTTTGGGCGCGTTTCCTCCCTACGAGCAGTACTTC.

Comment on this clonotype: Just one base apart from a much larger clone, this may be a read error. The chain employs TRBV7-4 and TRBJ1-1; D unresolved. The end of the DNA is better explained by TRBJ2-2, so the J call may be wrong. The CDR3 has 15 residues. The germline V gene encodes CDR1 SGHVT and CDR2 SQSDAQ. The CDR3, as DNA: TGTGCCAGCAGCCCTCTCGAGAGGAACACCGGGGAGCTGTTTTTT. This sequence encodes CASSPLERNTGELFF.

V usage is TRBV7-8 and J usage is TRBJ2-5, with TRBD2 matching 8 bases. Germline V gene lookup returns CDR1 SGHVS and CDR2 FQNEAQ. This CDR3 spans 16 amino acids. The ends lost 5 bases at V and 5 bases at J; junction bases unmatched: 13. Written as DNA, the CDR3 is TGTGCCAGCAGCGAGAGGACTAGCTACCCCACGGAGACCCAGTACTTC. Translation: CASSERTSYPTETQYF. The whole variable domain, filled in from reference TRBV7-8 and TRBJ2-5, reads GAGVSQSPRYKVAKRGQDVALRCDPISGHVSLFWYQQALGQGPEFLTYFQNEAQLDKSGLPSDRFFAERPEGSVSTLKIQRTQQEDSAVYLCASSERTSYPTETQYFGPGTRLLVL.

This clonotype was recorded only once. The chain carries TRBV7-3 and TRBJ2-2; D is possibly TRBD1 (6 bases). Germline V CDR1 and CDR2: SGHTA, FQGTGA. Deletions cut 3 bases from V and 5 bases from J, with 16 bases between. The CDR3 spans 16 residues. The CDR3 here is CASSLFRDILTGELFF. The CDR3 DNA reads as TGTGCCAGCAGCTTGTTTCGGGACATTTTAACCGGGGAGCTGTTTTTT.

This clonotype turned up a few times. CDR3 loop: CASSLGTGPDTQYF. CDR3 DNA: TGTGCCAGCAGCTTGGGGACAGGGCCAGATACGCAGTATTTT. The chain is built from TRBV11-3 and TRBJ2-3; 9 bases are shared with TRBD1. In germline, CDR1 is SGHNT, CDR2 YENEEA. V lost 3 bases, J lost 4 bases, and 2 bases stayed unmatched. This CDR3 is 14 amino acids long. Full variable domain (outside the CDR3, taken from reference TRBV11-3 and TRBJ2-3): EAGVVQSPRYKIIEKKQPVAFWCNPISGHNTLYWYLQNLGQGPELLIRYENEEAVDDSQLPKDRFSAERLKGVDSTLKIQPAELGDSAVYLCASSLGTGPDTQYFGPGTRLTVL.

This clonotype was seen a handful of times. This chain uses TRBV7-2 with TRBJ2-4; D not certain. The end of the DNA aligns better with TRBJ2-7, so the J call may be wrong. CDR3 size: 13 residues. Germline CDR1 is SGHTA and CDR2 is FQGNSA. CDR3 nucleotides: TGTGCCAGCAGCTTAGTCTCCGTCCCCGAGCAGTACTTC. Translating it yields CASSLVSVPEQYF.

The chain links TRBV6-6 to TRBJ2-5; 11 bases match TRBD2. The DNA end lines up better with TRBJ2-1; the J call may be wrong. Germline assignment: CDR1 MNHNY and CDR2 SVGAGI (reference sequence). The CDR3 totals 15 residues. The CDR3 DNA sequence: TGTGCCAGCAGACCACTAGCGGGAGTAAACAATGAGCAGTTCTTC. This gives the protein CASRPLAGVNNEQFF.

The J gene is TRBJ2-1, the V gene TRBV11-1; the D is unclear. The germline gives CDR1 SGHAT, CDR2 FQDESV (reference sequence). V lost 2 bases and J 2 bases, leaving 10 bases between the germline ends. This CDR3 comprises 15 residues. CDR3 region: CASSLMDRTYNEQFF. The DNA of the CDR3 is TGTGCCAGCAGCTTAATGGACCGCACCTACAATGAGCAGTTCTTC.

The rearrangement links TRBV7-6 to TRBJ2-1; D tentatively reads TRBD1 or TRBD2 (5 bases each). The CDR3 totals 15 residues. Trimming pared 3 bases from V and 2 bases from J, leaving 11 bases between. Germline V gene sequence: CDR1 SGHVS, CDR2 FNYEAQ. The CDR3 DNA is TGTGCCAGCAGCTTCGGGACCACCACCTACAATGAGCAGTTCTTC. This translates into CASSFGTTTYNEQFF.

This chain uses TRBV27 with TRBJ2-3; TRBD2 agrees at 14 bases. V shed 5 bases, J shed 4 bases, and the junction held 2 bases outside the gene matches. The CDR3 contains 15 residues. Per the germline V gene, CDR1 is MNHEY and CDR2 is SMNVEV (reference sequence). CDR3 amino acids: CASSRGLAGADTQYF. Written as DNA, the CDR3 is TGTGCCAGCAGTAGGGGACTAGCGGGAGCAGATACGCAGTATTTT.